This is a list of T cell receptor beta chains from one sample in a study of tumor-infiltrating lymphocytes in primary liver carcinoma. TCRdb re-called the multiplex PCR reads with MiXCR, one entry per CDR3 protein. This sample yields tens of thousands of distinct CDR3 sequences, of which just over 70% are seen a single time; less than 35% belongs to the top ten. The specimen was liver tumor tissue from sampling region 5. All receptors come from a man aged 40-55 years with primary liver carcinoma and hepatitis B virus infection. Each CDR3 is given with its conserved first and last residue. D genes are given only for firm matches. Clone size is given for some rows only: seen once, a few or many times, or a class if the clone is expanded.

j_call	v_call	clone_size	d_call	cdr3_aa	cdr3_nt
TRBJ2-3	TRBV4-1	many	TRBD2	CASSRGAGETDTQYF	TGCGCCAGCAGCCGGGGTGCGGGAGAGACAGATACGCAGTATTTT
TRBJ2-3	TRBV29-1	few	NA	CSIEARAGRSTDTQYF	TGCAGCATTGAAGCAAGGGCGGGGAGGAGCACAGATACGCAGTATTTT
TRBJ2-7	TRBV7-3	NA	NA	CASRPNGGSFEQYF	TGTGCCAGCAGACCTAACGGGGGCTCCTTCGAGCAGTACTTC
TRBJ2-7	TRBV5-4	NA	TRBD2	CVSSPGLAVSYEQYF	TGTGTCAGTAGCCCAGGACTAGCGGTAAGCTACGAGCAGTACTTC
TRBJ2-1	TRBV6-1	NA	TRBD2	CASSEALRGVCEQFF	TGTGCCAGCAGTGAAGCTCTACGGGGGGTGTGTGAGCAGTTCTTC
TRBJ2-5	TRBV11-2	NA	TRBD2	CAGSSPGLAGAPGETQYF	TGTGCCGGCAGTTCCCCGGGACTAGCGGGAGCCCCTGGAGAGACCCAGTACTTC
TRBJ1-2	TRBV28	many	NA	CASSLWSGGRGYGYTF	TGTGCCAGCAGTTTGTGGTCTGGCGGCAGGGGCTATGGCTACACCTTC
TRBJ2-3	TRBV12-3/TRBV12-4	NA	TRBD2	CAGSSLSGSATDTQYF	TGTGCCGGCAGTTCTCTAAGCGGGAGCGCTACAGATACGCAGTATTTT
TRBJ2-7	TRBV28	many	TRBD2	CASRSLAGAYEQYF	TGTGCCAGCAGATCTCTAGCGGGGGCCTACGAGCAGTACTTC
TRBJ1-4	TRBV4-1	NA	NA	CASSQGPGTRAQKLSF	TGCGCCAGCAGCCAAGGGCCGGGGACAAGGGCACAAAAACTGTCTTTC
TRBJ2-6	TRBV11-2	NA	NA	CASSLSRGRGANVMSF	TGTGCCAGCAGCTTATCGCGGGGAAGAGGGGCCAACGTCATGAGCTTC
TRBJ2-2	TRBV4-2	once	NA	CPSSQVRLVNTGELFF	TGTCCCAGCAGCCAAGTGAGACTAGTTAACACCGGGGAGCTGTTTTTT
TRBJ1-6	TRBV6-6	NA	TRBD1	CASSYSRTGDSPFHF	TGTGCCAGCAGTTACTCCAGGACAGGGGATTCACCCTTCCACTTT
TRBJ2-7	TRBV10-2	NA	NA	CASNMEDSYGQYF	TGCGCCAGCAATATGGAGGACTCCTACGGGCAGTACTTC
TRBJ2-7	TRBV10-1	NA	NA	CASSGSGSAYKQYF	TGCGCCAGCAGTGGTAGTGGGAGCGCCTACAAGCAGTACTTC
TRBJ2-1	TRBV29-1	NA	TRBD1	CIGLPRQGVDEQFF	TGCATCGGATTGCCGAGACAGGGGGTGGATGAGCAGTTCTTT
TRBJ2-1	TRBV29-1	NA	TRBD1	CSIEWDRIRSYNVQFF	TGCAGCATTGAATGGGACAGGATTAGATCGTACAATGTGCAGTTCTTC
TRBJ2-3	TRBV24-1	many	NA	CATSEGTDTQYF	TGTGCCACCAGTGAGGGGACAGATACGCAGTATTTT
TRBJ2-5	TRBV11-2	once	NA	CASSPWGTVKEAQYF	TGTGCCAGCAGCCCCTGGGGGACTGTGAAAGAGGCCCAGTACTTC
TRBJ2-3	TRBV28	NA	NA	CASSSAVTFVGDMQYF	TGTGCCAGCAGTTCCGCAGTGACTTTCGTGGGAGATATGCAGTATTTT
TRBJ2-1	TRBV11-2	NA	NA	CASSSPDGGSYNEQFF	TGTGCCAGCAGCTCGCCCGATGGGGGGTCCTACAATGAGCAGTTCTTC
TRBJ1-5	TRBV30	many	NA	CAWSVMGRLNQPQHF	TGTGCCTGGAGTGTAATGGGACGGCTCAATCAGCCCCAGCATTTT
TRBJ2-1	TRBV29-1	NA	NA	CSVHKVGEQFF	TGCAGCGTTCACAAGGTCGGTGAGCAATTCTTC
TRBJ2-5	TRBV11-2	NA	NA	CTGSSTVILLSQYF	TGTACCGGCAGCTCGACGGTGATATTATTGTCCCAGTACTTC
TRBJ2-7	TRBV29-1	NA	TRBD1	CSVITGDSPYVQHF	TGCAGCGTTATAACAGGGGACAGCCCCTACGTGCAGCACTTC
TRBJ2-7	TRBV6-6	many	TRBD2	CASSQVGTSGYEQYF	TGTGCCAGCAGCCAGGTTGGGACTAGCGGTTACGAGCAGTACTTC
TRBJ2-7	TRBV4-2	NA	TRBD1	CASSLSWDRGSEEYF	TGTGCCAGCAGCCTCTCCTGGGACAGGGGTAGCGAGGAGTACTTC
TRBJ2-1	TRBV7-9	few	NA	CASSNRGSGNEQFF	TGTGCCAGCAGCAACCGGGGTTCCGGGAATGAGCAGTTCTTC
TRBJ2-5	TRBV11-2	NA	NA	CASSGLTGVGETQYF	TGTGCCAGCAGCGGCCTGACAGGAGTGGGGGAGACCCAGTATTTC
TRBJ2-1	TRBV5-1	NA	NA	CASSPTGAVSNEQFF	TGCGCCAGTAGCCCCACTGGGGCAGTAAGCAATGAGCAGTTCTTC
TRBJ2-2	TRBV28	NA	NA	CASREGTGEPFF	TGTGCCAGCAGGGAGGGCACCGGGGAGCCGTTTTTT
TRBJ1-5	TRBV6-1	NA	NA	CASSGRGVPDTQHF	TGTGCCAGCAGTGGACGGGGGGTCCCAGATACGCAGCATTTT
TRBJ1-2	TRBV28	many	NA	CASSLDSNYGYTF	TGCGCCAGCAGCCTCGACAGTAACTATGGCTACACCTTC
TRBJ2-2	TRBV5-4	many	NA	CASSLQGTGELFF	TGTGCCAGCAGCCTACAGGGCACCGGGGAGCTGTTTTTT
TRBJ2-1	TRBV11-1	NA	NA	CPSSQAGWYNEQFF	TGTCCCAGCAGCCAGGCGGGATGGTACAATGAGCAATTCTTC
TRBJ1-1	TRBV28	NA	NA	CASSYRNKGIEAFF	TGTGCCAGCAGTTATAGGAATAAGGGAATTGAAGCTTTCTTT
TRBJ2-3	TRBV5-5	once	NA	CASSWLPAELGLPLGTQYF	TGCGCCAGCAGCTGGCTCCCCGCTGAACTGGGACTCCCTTTGGGTACGCAGTATTTT
TRBJ2-7	TRBV10-3	many	NA	CAISESTGRSYEQYF	TGTGCCATCAGTGAGTCAACAGGGAGATCCTACGAGCAGTACTTC
TRBJ2-2	TRBV6-1	many	NA	CASSQVRRANTGELFF	TGTGCCAGCAGCCAGGTTAGGCGGGCGAACACCGGGGAGCTGTTTTTT
TRBJ2-1	TRBV7-9	NA	NA	CANSQGLPPNEQFF	TGTGCCAACAGCCAGGGACTTCCCCCGAATGAGCAGTTCTTC
TRBJ1-5	TRBV4-1	NA	NA	CASSLCQGMGHQPQHF	TGCGCCAGCAGCTTATGCCAGGGTATGGGGCATCAGCCCCAGCATTTT